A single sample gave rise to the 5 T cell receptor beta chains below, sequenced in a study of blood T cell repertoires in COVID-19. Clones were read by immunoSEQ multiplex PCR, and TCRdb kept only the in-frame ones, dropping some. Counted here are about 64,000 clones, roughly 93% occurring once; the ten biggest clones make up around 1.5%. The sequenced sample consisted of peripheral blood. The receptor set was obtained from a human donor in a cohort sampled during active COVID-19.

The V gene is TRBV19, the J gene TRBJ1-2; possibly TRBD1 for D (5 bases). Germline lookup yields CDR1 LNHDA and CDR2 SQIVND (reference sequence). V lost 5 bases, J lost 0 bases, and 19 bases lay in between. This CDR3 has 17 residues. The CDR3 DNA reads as TGTGCCAGTAGTTCGGGCAGGGTCCTAAACTCTAACTATGGCTACACCTTC. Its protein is CASSSGRVLNSNYGYTF.

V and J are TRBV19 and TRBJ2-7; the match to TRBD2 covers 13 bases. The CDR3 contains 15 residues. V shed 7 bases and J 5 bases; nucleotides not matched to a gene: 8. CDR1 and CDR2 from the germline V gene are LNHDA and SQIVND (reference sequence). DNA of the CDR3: TGTGCCAGTAATCCTGGACTAGCGGGAGTCAACGAGCAGTACTTC. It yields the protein CASNPGLAGVNEQYF. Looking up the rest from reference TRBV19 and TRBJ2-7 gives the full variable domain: DGGITQSPKYLFRKEGQNVTLSCEQNLNHDAMYWYRQDPGQGLRLIYYSQIVNDFQKGDIAEGYSVSREKKESFPLTVTSAQKNPTAFYLCASNPGLAGVNEQYFGPGTRLTVT.

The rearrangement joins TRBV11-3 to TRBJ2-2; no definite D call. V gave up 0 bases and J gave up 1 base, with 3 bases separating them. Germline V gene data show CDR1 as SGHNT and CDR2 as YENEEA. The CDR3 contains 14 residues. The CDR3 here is CASSLEQNTGELFF. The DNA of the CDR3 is TGTGCCAGCAGCTTAGAACAGAACACCGGGGAGCTGTTTTTT.

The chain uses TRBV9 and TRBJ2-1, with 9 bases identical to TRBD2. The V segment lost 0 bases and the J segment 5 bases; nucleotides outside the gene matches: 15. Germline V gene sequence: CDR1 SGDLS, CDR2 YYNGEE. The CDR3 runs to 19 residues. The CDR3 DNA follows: TGTGCCAGCAGCGTAGGGATATATCGGTCGAGCGGGAGGAACAATGAGCAGTTCTTC. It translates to CASSVGIYRSSGRNNEQFF.

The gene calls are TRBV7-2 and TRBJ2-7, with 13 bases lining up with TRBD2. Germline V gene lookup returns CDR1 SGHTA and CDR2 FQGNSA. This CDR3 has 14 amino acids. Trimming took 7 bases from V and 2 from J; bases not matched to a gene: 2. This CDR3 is CASTGLAGAYEQYF. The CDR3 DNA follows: TGTGCCAGCACTGGACTAGCGGGAGCCTACGAGCAGTACTTC.